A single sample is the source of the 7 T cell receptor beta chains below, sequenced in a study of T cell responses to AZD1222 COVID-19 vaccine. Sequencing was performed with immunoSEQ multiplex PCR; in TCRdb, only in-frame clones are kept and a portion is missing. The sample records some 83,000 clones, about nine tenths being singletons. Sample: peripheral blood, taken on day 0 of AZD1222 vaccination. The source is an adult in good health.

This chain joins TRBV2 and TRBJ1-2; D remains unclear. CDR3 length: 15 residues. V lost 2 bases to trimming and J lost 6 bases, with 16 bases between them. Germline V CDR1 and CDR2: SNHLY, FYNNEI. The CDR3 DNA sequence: TGTGCCAGCAGTGAAAATCCGGCAGAGGCCAATGGCTACACCTTC. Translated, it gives CASSENPAEANGYTF.

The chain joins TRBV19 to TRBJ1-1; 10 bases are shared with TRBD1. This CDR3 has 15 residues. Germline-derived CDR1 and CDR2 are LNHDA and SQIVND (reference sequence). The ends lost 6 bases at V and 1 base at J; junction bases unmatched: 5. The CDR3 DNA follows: TGTGCCAGTAGACCGCGGACAGGGGGGAACACTGAAGCTTTCTTT. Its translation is CASRPRTGGNTEAFF. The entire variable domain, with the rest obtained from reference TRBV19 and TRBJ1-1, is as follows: DGGITQSPKYLFRKEGQNVTLSCEQNLNHDAMYWYRQDPGQGLRLIYYSQIVNDFQKGDIAEGYSVSREKKESFPLTVTSAQKNPTAFYLCASRPRTGGNTEAFFGQGTRLTVV.

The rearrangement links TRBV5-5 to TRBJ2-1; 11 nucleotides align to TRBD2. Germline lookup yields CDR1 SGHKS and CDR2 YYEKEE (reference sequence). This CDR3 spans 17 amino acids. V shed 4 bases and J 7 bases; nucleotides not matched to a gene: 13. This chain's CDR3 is CASSPKDRSGGANEQFF. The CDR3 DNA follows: TGTGCCAGCAGCCCCAAGGACCGTAGCGGGGGGGCGAATGAGCAGTTCTTC.

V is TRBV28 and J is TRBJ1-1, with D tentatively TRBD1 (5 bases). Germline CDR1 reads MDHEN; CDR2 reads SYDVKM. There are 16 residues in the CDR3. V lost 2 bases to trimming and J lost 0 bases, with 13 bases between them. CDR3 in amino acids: CASSLKDRILNTEAFF. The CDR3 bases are TGTGCCAGCAGTTTAAAAGACAGAATCTTGAACACTGAAGCTTTCTTT.

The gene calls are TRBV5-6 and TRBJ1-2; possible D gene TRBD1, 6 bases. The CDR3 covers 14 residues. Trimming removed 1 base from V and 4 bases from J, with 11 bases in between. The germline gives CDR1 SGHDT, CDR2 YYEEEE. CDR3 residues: CASSLQGGGYGYTF. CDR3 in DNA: TGTGCCAGCAGCTTGCAAGGGGGTGGCTATGGCTACACCTTC. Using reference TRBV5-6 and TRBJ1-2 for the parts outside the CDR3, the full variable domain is DAGVTQSPTHLIKTRGQQVTLRCSPKSGHDTVSWYQQALGQGPQFIFQYYEEEERQRGNFPDRFSGHQFPNYSSELNVNALLLGDSALYLCASSLQGGGYGYTFGSGTRLTVV.

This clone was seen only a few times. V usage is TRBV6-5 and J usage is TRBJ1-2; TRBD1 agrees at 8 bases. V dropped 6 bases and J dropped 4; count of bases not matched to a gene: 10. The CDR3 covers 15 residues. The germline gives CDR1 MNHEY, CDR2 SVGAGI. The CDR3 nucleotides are TGTGCCAGCAGCCAGTCCGGACAGGGTACCTATGGCTACACCTTC. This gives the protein CASSQSGQGTYGYTF.

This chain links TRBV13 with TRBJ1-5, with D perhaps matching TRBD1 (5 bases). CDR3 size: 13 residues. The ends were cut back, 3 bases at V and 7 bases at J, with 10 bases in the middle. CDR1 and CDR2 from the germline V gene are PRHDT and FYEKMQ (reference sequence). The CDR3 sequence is CASSFTPGQPQHF. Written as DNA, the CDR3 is TGTGCCAGCAGCTTTACTCCAGGGCAGCCCCAGCATTTT.